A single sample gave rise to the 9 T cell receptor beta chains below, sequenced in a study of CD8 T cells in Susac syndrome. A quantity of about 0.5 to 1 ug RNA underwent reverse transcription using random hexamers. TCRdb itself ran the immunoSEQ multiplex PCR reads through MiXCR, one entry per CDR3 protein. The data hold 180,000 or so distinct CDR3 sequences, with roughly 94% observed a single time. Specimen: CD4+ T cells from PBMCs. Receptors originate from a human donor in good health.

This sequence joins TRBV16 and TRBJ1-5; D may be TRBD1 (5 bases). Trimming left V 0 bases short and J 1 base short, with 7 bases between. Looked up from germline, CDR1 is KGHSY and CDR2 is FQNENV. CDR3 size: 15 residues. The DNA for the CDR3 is TGTGCCAGCAGCCAATCGTGGGGGAGCAATCAGCCCCAGCATTTT. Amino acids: CASSQSWGSNQPQHF.

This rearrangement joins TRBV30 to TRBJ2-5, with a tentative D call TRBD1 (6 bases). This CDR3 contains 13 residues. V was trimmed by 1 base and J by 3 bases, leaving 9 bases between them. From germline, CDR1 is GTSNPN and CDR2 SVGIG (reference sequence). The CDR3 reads CAWSAGQKETQYF. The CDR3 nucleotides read TGTGCCTGGAGTGCCGGACAGAAAGAGACCCAGTACTTC.

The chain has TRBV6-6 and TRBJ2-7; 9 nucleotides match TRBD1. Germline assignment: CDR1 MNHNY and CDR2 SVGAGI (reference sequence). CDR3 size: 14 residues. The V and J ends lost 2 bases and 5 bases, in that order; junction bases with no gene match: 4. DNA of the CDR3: TGTGCCAGCAGTTACCGGGACAGGGTACACGAGCAGTACTTC. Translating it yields CASSYRDRVHEQYF.

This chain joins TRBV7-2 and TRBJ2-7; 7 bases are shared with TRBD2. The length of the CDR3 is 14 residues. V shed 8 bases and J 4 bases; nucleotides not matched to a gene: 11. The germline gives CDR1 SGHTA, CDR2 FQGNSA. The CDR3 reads CASQAQAGRYEQYF. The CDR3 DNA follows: TGTGCCAGCCAAGCCCAAGCGGGGAGGTACGAGCAGTACTTC.

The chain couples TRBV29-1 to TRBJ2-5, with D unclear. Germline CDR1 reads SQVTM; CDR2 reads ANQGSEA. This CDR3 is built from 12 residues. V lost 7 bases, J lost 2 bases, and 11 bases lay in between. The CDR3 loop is CSEKTAQETQYF. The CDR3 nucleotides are TGCAGCGAAAAAACAGCTCAAGAGACCCAGTACTTC.

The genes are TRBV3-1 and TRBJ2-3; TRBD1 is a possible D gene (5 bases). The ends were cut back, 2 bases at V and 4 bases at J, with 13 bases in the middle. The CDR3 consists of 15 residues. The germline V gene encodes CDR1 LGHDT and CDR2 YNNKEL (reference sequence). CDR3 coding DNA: TGTGCCAGCAGCCAAAATCAGGGTGTCGCAGATACGCAGTATTTT. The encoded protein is CASSQNQGVADTQYF.

CDR3 DNA sequence: TGTGCCAGCAGCCATTTAGACTACGAGCAGTACTTC. This encodes CASSHLDYEQYF. This sequence joins TRBV3-1 and TRBJ2-7; D gene unclear. From germline, CDR1 is LGHDT and CDR2 YNNKEL (reference sequence). The V end lost 3 bases, the J end lost 3 bases, and 6 bases lay between the germline ends. CDR3 size: 12 residues.

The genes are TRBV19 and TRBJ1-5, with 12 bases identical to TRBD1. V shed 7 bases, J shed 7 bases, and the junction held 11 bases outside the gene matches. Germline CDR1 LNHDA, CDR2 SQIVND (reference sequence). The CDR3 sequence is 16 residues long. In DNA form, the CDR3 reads TGTGCCAGTAACCCAGGGGGACAGGGGGCCGGACAGCCCCAGCATTTT. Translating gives CASNPGGQGAGQPQHF.

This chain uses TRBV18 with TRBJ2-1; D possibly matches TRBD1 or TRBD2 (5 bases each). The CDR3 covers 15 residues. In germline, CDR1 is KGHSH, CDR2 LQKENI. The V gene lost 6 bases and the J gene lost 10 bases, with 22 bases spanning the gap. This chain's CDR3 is CASSPARGASSEQFF. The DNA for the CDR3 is TGTGCCAGCTCTCCCGCGAGGGGTGCCTCATCGGAGCAGTTCTTC.